These 6 T cell receptor beta chains originate from one sample sequenced in a study of cytomegalovirus exposure and HLA in healthy donors. PCR used 60 Vbeta primers and 13 Jbeta primers. Sequencing used immunoSEQ multiplex PCR; TCRdb keeps in-frame clones, though not all of them. The sample lists about 140,000 clones; roughly 77% were seen once. The sample was PBMCs. The receptors shown here come from a woman aged 30 to 39 in good health and CMV-seronegative.

This clone was recorded a few times. The gene calls are TRBV5-4 and TRBJ2-3, with D maybe TRBD2 (5 bases). The CDR3 runs to 16 residues. Germline-derived CDR1 and CDR2 are SGHNT and YYREEE (reference sequence). V lost 2 bases, J lost 0 bases, and 13 bases lay in between. The CDR3, as DNA: TGTGCCAGCAGCTTCCCCGGGGAAGATAGCACAGATACGCAGTATTTT. Translating gives CASSFPGEDSTDTQYF.

V and J are TRBV6-5 and TRBJ1-2; TRBD1 is a possible D gene (5 bases). CDR3 length: 16 residues. Germline loops: CDR1 MNHEY, CDR2 SVGAGI. V gave up 0 bases and J gave up 5 bases, with 16 bases separating them. CDR3 loop: CASSYSSQGGWYGYTF. For the CDR3, the DNA is TGTGCCAGCAGTTACTCGAGTCAGGGAGGTTGGTATGGCTACACCTTC.

This clone occurred a few times. The chain has TRBV28 and TRBJ2-2, with D perhaps TRBD2 (7 bases). V lost 3 bases to trimming and J lost 5 bases, with 10 bases between them. Germline-derived CDR1 and CDR2 are MDHEN and SYDVKM. The CDR3 extends over 14 amino acids. The CDR3 is CASSFGGQTGELFF. CDR3 nucleotide sequence: TGTGCCAGCAGTTTCGGGGGGCAAACCGGGGAGCTGTTTTTT.

V and J are TRBV27 and TRBJ1-4; D possibly corresponds to TRBD1 (5 bases). Germline-derived CDR1 and CDR2 are MNHEY and SMNVEV (reference sequence). Trimming shortened V by 3 bases and J by 7 bases, and 12 bases separated the two germline ends. This CDR3 is built from 14 residues. CDR3 sequence reads: CASSFFQGREKLFF. DNA of the CDR3: TGTGCCAGCAGTTTCTTCCAGGGTCGTGAAAAACTGTTTTTT.

This clone occurred once. The rearrangement links TRBV2 to TRBJ2-7; 7 bases match TRBD1. Germline CDR1 SNHLY, CDR2 FYNNEI. The CDR3 consists of 14 residues. V trimming: 3 bases; J trimming: 1 base; junction bases outside the gene matches: 3. The CDR3 DNA reads as TGTGCCAGCAGTGACGCACAGGGGTCCTACGAGCAGTACTTC. Protein sequence: CASSDAQGSYEQYF.

The J gene is TRBJ2-7, the V gene TRBV9; no reliable D call. In germline, CDR1 is SGDLS, CDR2 YYNGEE. The V end was cut by 0 bases, the J end by 7 bases, with 14 bases between. The CDR3 spans 14 residues. The CDR3 coding sequence is TGTGCCAGCAGCGTAGCCCCCTCGGCGAGGGAGCAGTACTTC. Residues: CASSVAPSAREQYF.